Below are 19 T cell receptor beta chains sequenced from a single sample in a study of cytomegalovirus exposure and HLA in healthy donors (dated by TCRdb to the late 2010s). Library generation was performed with the immunoSEQ multiplex PCR assay. The multiplex PCR relied on a mix of 60 forward primers for TCR Vbeta segments and 13 reverse primers for TCR Jbeta segments. TCRdb retrieved this table from immuneACCESS and kept in-frame rearrangements only. Not all clones are present; in checked studies, unresolved V genes account for under half, and no reason is known for the remainder. In all, the sample holds under 200,000 clones, and 80% of those were seen once. The ten top clones hold around 6% of the sample. The sample comprised PBMCs. These receptors originate from a man aged 35 to 55 in good health and CMV-seronegative.

This clone has more than one count but fewer than ten. The chain couples TRBV5-6 to TRBJ2-3; TRBD1 matches at 9 bases. With 3 bases clipped from V and 4 bases from J, the junction kept 9 bases outside the gene matches. CDR3 length: 16 amino acids. Germline V gene data show CDR1 as SGHDT and CDR2 as YYEEEE. The CDR3 DNA follows: TGTGCCAGCAGCTCTCCCGGGACAGGGCATTCAGATACGCAGTATTTT. Protein sequence: CASSSPGTGHSDTQYF.

This rearrangement joins TRBV10-2 to TRBJ2-7, with 7 nucleotides matching TRBD1. The CDR3 is 16 residues long. The V and J ends lost 6 bases and 2 bases, in that order; junction bases with no gene match: 13. Per germline, CDR1 WSHSY and CDR2 SAAADI. In DNA form, the CDR3 reads TGCGCCAGCAGCCAAGTTAGACAGGGCGGTACCTACGAGCAGTACTTC. It codes for CASSQVRQGGTYEQYF.

The chain links TRBV11-2 to TRBJ1-1; 9 positions agree with TRBD1. This CDR3 comprises 16 residues. Per the germline V gene, CDR1 is SGHAT and CDR2 is FQNNGV. J was trimmed by 1 base and V by 4 bases; bases with no gene match: 7. CDR3 protein: CASSYPGTGTNTEAFF. In DNA, the CDR3 is TGTGCCAGCAGCTACCCCGGGACAGGGACGAACACTGAAGCTTTCTTT.

This chain joins TRBV11-2 and TRBJ2-7; D gene unclear. Germline loops: CDR1 SGHAT, CDR2 FQNNGV. V lost 3 bases to trimming and J lost 0 bases, with 12 bases between them. This CDR3 spans 15 amino acids. The CDR3 sequence is CASSLDLGNSYEQYF. CDR3 bases: TGTGCCAGCAGCTTGGATCTAGGAAACTCCTACGAGCAGTACTTC.

The chain combines TRBV11-3 with TRBJ2-7; D is possibly TRBD1 (6 bases). This CDR3 has 13 residues. CDR1 is SGHNT, CDR2 YENEEA, per germline. The V gene lost 8 bases and the J gene lost 0 bases, with 11 bases spanning the gap. The chain's CDR3 is CASGGAGSYEQYF. For the CDR3, the DNA is TGTGCCAGCGGGGGCGCCGGCTCCTACGAGCAGTACTTC.

This chain joins TRBV10-3 and TRBJ1-5, with a tentative D call TRBD1 (6 bases). The V gene's germline CDR1 is ENHRY and CDR2 SYGVKD. V was pared by 2 bases and J by 5 bases, with 10 bases between. This CDR3 region has 14 residues. The CDR3 sequence: CAISEVQGHQPQHF. DNA of the CDR3: TGTGCCATCAGTGAGGTACAGGGCCATCAGCCCCAGCATTTT.

The chain links TRBV28 to TRBJ2-7; 11 bases map to TRBD2. CDR1 is MDHEN, CDR2 SYDVKM, per germline. The CDR3 totals 14 residues. V lost 6 bases, J lost 2 bases, and 3 bases stayed unmatched. DNA of the CDR3: TGTGCCAGCAGACTAGCGGGAGTGGCCTACGAGCAGTACTTC. Protein sequence: CASRLAGVAYEQYF.

This chain uses TRBV7-9 with TRBJ1-4, with 7 bases lining up with TRBD1. Germline loops: CDR1 SEHNR, CDR2 FQNEAQ (reference sequence). CDR3 length equals 14 residues. With 5 bases clipped from V and 4 bases from J, the junction kept 4 bases outside the gene matches. The CDR3 sequence is CASSRRGDNEKLFF. DNA for the CDR3: TGTGCCAGCAGCCGCAGGGGGGATAATGAAAAACTGTTTTTT.

The V and J genes are TRBV7-8 and TRBJ2-5; D is perhaps TRBD2 (6 bases). V lost 5 bases, J lost 2 bases, and 12 bases lay in between. The V gene's germline CDR1 is SGHVS and CDR2 FQNEAQ. This CDR3 comprises 14 residues. The DNA of the CDR3 is TGTGCCAGCAGCGAGGGACTTCTTCAAGAGACCCAGTACTTC. This encodes CASSEGLLQETQYF.

This clone showed up just a few times. This sequence joins TRBV2 and TRBJ1-5; 8 bases fit TRBD1. The germline V gene has CDR1 SNHLY and CDR2 FYNNEI. With 5 bases clipped from V and 6 bases from J, the junction kept 6 bases outside the gene matches. The CDR3 length is 14 residues. In nucleotides, the CDR3 is TGTGCCAGCAGTCCGGACAGGGTATCTCAGCCCCAGCATTTT. Protein sequence: CASSPDRVSQPQHF.

The rearrangement joins TRBV7-9 to TRBJ2-5, with D possibly TRBD2 on 5 matching bases. The CDR3 runs to 14 residues. Trimming removed 4 bases from V and 1 base from J, with 10 bases in between. Germline V CDR1 and CDR2: SEHNR, FQNEAQ (reference sequence). In DNA, the CDR3 is TGTGCCAGCAGCTCGCGTCGGGGCCAAGAGACCCAGTACTTC. This sequence encodes CASSSRRGQETQYF.

J is TRBJ1-5 and V is TRBV19; possibly TRBD1 for D (5 bases). The CDR3 is 14 amino acids. CDR1 LNHDA and CDR2 SQIVND come from the germline V gene (reference sequence). V was trimmed by 3 bases and J by 6 bases, leaving 12 bases between them. DNA of the CDR3: TGTGCCAGTAGTATCGCGGGGGTGGTTCAGCCCCAGCATTTT. Translation gives CASSIAGVVQPQHF. The complete variable domain, with remaining parts taken from reference TRBV19 and TRBJ1-5, reads DGGITQSPKYLFRKEGQNVTLSCEQNLNHDAMYWYRQDPGQGLRLIYYSQIVNDFQKGDIAEGYSVSREKKESFPLTVTSAQKNPTAFYLCASSIAGVVQPQHFGDGTRLSIL.

This chain's CDR3 is CASSPTSGINQPQHF. The CDR3, as DNA: TGTGCCAGCTCACCGACTTCGGGGATCAATCAGCCCCAGCATTTT. The chain couples TRBV18 to TRBJ1-5; D gene uncertain. V lost 3 bases to trimming and J lost 3 bases, with 12 bases between them. The CDR3 spans 15 residues. Looked up from germline, CDR1 is KGHSH and CDR2 is LQKENI.

This clone was observed a single time. V and J are TRBV30 and TRBJ2-1, with D tentatively TRBD2 (6 bases). The V gene lost 4 bases and the J gene lost 8 bases, with 21 bases spanning the gap. CDR1 is GTSNPN, CDR2 SVGIG, per germline (reference sequence). This CDR3 spans 15 amino acids. DNA of the CDR3: TGTGCCTGGACTCCCGACACCCGGAGGGCCCATGAGCAGTTCTTC. Its translation is CAWTPDTRRAHEQFF.

The rearrangement joins TRBV30 to TRBJ2-1; TRBD1 matches 7 bases. The V segment lost 0 bases and the J segment 5 bases; nucleotides outside the gene matches: 13. The CDR3 extends over 17 amino acids. Germline V lookup: CDR1 GTSNPN, CDR2 SVGIG (reference sequence). In DNA form, the CDR3 reads TGTGCCTGGAGTGTAAGAATAGCACAGGGGTTTGACAATGAGCAGTTCTTC. It codes for CAWSVRIAQGFDNEQFF.

This clone has just one count. The chain employs TRBV6-5 and TRBJ2-3, with D possibly matching TRBD1 (6 bases). The germline V gene encodes CDR1 MNHEY and CDR2 SVGAGI. The CDR3 is 14 amino acids. V lost 4 bases, J lost 3 bases, and 11 bases lay in between. The CDR3 nucleotides are TGTGCCAGCAGTTCGGACAGTACGACAGATACGCAGTATTTT. It specifies CASSSDSTTDTQYF.

The chain uses TRBV19 and TRBJ2-2, with TRBD1 matching 8 bases. Germline V gene sequence: CDR1 LNHDA, CDR2 SQIVND (reference sequence). With V trimmed by 4 bases and J by 1 base, 2 bases remained unmatched. The CDR3 contains 15 residues. In DNA form, the CDR3 reads TGTGCCAGTAGTAGGACAGGGCAGAACACCGGGGAGCTGTTTTTT. The encoded protein is CASSRTGQNTGELFF.

The chain combines TRBV4-3 with TRBJ2-7; D possibly corresponds to TRBD2 (6 bases). Looked up from germline, CDR1 is LGHNA and CDR2 is YSLEER. V was shortened by 0 bases and J by 3 bases, with 21 bases between the two germline ends. There are 18 residues in the CDR3. The CDR3 here is CASSQEIGLGGDFYEQYF. CDR3 sequence (DNA): TGCGCCAGCAGCCAAGAAATTGGACTGGGGGGAGACTTCTACGAGCAGTACTTC.

The chain has TRBV27 and TRBJ2-7, with D unresolved. CDR3 length: 14 amino acids. Between the trimmed V and J ends, which lost 6 bases and 5 bases, there was a span of 17 bases. Germline CDR1 reads MNHEY; CDR2 reads SMNVEV (reference sequence). Here the CDR3 DNA reads TGTGCCAGCAGCTTTTACTCAGGTATCGACGAGCAGTACTTC. It codes for CASSFYSGIDEQYF.